This TCR beta chain originates from a study of CD8+CD57+ T cells in acquired aplastic anemia. CD8+CD57+ cell expansion had been shown by flow cytometry in patients chosen for sequencing. The template used for profiling TCR beta VDJ and CDR3 was genomic DNA. TCRdb called the reads again in MiXCR, with one record for every CDR3 protein. The data contain around 200,000 distinct CDR3 sequences, more than 45% of them singletons. The sample comprised sorted CD4+, CD8+, or CD8+CD57+ T cells (not recorded which) from PBMCs. The sequence was obtained from a human donor with aplastic anemia.

DNA for the CDR3: TGTGCCAGCAGTCAGCAGGGGAGCCTTATGCAAGAGACCCAGTACTTC. This codes for CASSQQGSLMQETQYF. The chain links TRBV7-6 to TRBJ2-5; possibly TRBD1 for D (6 bases). Germline values: CDR1 SGHVS, CDR2 FNYEAQ. V dropped 6 bases and J dropped 2 bases, with 19 bases sitting between them. The CDR3 loop spans 16 amino acids.